These T cell receptor beta chains were read from a single sample in a study of blood T cell repertoires in COVID-19. Sequenced by immunoSEQ multiplex PCR; TCRdb stores in-frame clones only, minus some. The profile shows roughly 250,000 clones, more than 65% of them singletons. Material: peripheral blood. These receptors originate from a person aged 70 to 79 with COVID-19, enrolled during active disease. Each CDR3 is given with its conserved first and last residue. A D gene is named only where the DNA matches it firmly. Only some rows state a clone size, as once, few, many or a class for expanded clones.

v_gene: TRBV6-5; d_gene: .; j_gene: TRBJ1-5; abundance: .; CDR3nt: TGTGCCAGCAATTCGGGGGAAGGCAGCCAGCATTTT; CDR3aa: CASNSGEGSQHF
v_gene: TRBV7-2; d_gene: TRBD2; j_gene: TRBJ2-1; abundance: .; CDR3nt: TGTGCCAGCAGCTTAGTTAGCGGGGTATCCTACAATGAGCAGTTCTTC; CDR3aa: CASSLVSGVSYNEQFF
v_gene: TRBV5-4; d_gene: TRBD2; j_gene: TRBJ2-5; abundance: .; CDR3nt: TGTGCCAGCAGCTTAATGGCGGGGGGGCCCCTCGAGACCCAGTACTTC; CDR3aa: CASSLMAGGPLETQYF
v_gene: TRBV4-2; d_gene: .; j_gene: TRBJ1-2; abundance: .; CDR3nt: TGTGCCAGCAGCCGGAGGGACCCCGTAGATGGCTACACCTTC; CDR3aa: CASSRRDPVDGYTF
v_gene: TRBV5-1; d_gene: .; j_gene: TRBJ2-7; abundance: .; CDR3nt: TGCGCCAGCAGCTTGGTCTCAGGGGCGACCTACGAGCAGTACTTC; CDR3aa: CASSLVSGATYEQYF
v_gene: TRBV6-2/TRBV6-3; d_gene: TRBD1; j_gene: TRBJ2-1; abundance: .; CDR3nt: TGTGCCAGCAGTGGGCCGGGACAGACAAATGAGCAGTTCTTC; CDR3aa: CASSGPGQTNEQFF
v_gene: TRBV6-6; d_gene: TRBD1; j_gene: TRBJ2-7; abundance: .; CDR3nt: TGTGCCAGCAGTCCTGGACAGGGTTTTTCCTACGAGCAGTACTTC; CDR3aa: CASSPGQGFSYEQYF
v_gene: TRBV18; d_gene: TRBD1; j_gene: TRBJ2-3; abundance: .; CDR3nt: TGTGCCAGCTCATCCGGACAGGGCCCAGATACGCAGTATTTT; CDR3aa: CASSSGQGPDTQYF
v_gene: TRBV7-6; d_gene: TRBD2; j_gene: TRBJ2-6; abundance: few; CDR3nt: TGTGCCAGCAGCAAATATAGCGGGGGGGGCGCTGGGGCCAACGTCCTGACTTTC; CDR3aa: CASSKYSGGGAGANVLTF
v_gene: TRBV6-1; d_gene: .; j_gene: TRBJ1-2; abundance: .; CDR3nt: TGTGCCAGCAGTGACCCGGGGGGGTTCGGCTATGGCTACACCTTC; CDR3aa: CASSDPGGFGYGYTF
v_gene: TRBV5-1; d_gene: .; j_gene: TRBJ2-5; abundance: .; CDR3nt: TGCGCCAGCAGCTTGGACTACCAAGAGACCCAGTACTTC; CDR3aa: CASSLDYQETQYF
v_gene: TRBV15; d_gene: .; j_gene: TRBJ2-2; abundance: .; CDR3nt: TGTGCCACCAGCAGACACAAAAACAGGGTCGGCACCGGGGAGCTGTTTTTT; CDR3aa: CATSRHKNRVGTGELFF
v_gene: TRBV2; d_gene: TRBD1; j_gene: TRBJ1-1; abundance: .; CDR3nt: TGTGCCAGCAGTGAGACAGGGCGGAACACTGAAGCTTTCTTT; CDR3aa: CASSETGRNTEAFF
v_gene: TRBV7-2; d_gene: .; j_gene: TRBJ1-1; abundance: .; CDR3nt: TGTGCCAGCAGCGCCCAGTCCAGGGTGACCACTGAAGCTTTCTTT; CDR3aa: CASSAQSRVTTEAFF
v_gene: TRBV5-5; d_gene: .; j_gene: TRBJ2-5; abundance: .; CDR3nt: TGTGCCAGCAACCTTGGAGGCAGCCAAGAGACCCAGTACTTC; CDR3aa: CASNLGGSQETQYF
v_gene: TRBV7-2; d_gene: .; j_gene: TRBJ1-2; abundance: .; CDR3nt: TGTGCCAGCAGCCCTACTGCTGGGCTTCATGGCTACACCTTC; CDR3aa: CASSPTAGLHGYTF
v_gene: TRBV12-3/TRBV12-4; d_gene: .; j_gene: TRBJ1-3; abundance: .; CDR3nt: TGTGCCAGCAGTTTACTTAACACCATATATTTT; CDR3aa: CASSLLNTIYF
v_gene: TRBV5-6; d_gene: .; j_gene: TRBJ2-2; abundance: .; CDR3nt: TGTGCCAGCAGCCCCCTCGGTATAGCGAACACCGGGGAGCTGTTTTTT; CDR3aa: CASSPLGIANTGELFF
v_gene: TRBV19; d_gene: TRBD2; j_gene: TRBJ2-7; abundance: .; CDR3nt: TGTGCCAGTAGTATCCTAGCGGGAGTAGACTACGAGCAGTACTTC; CDR3aa: CASSILAGVDYEQYF
v_gene: TRBV10-3; d_gene: .; j_gene: TRBJ2-3; abundance: once; CDR3nt: TGTGCCATCAAGCCCGGACAGAACACAGATACGCAGTATTTT; CDR3aa: CAIKPGQNTDTQYF
v_gene: TRBV21-1; d_gene: .; j_gene: TRBJ2-7; abundance: .; CDR3nt: TGTGCCAGCAGCAAAGCCCGGATGAAACGGGAGCCAGTACCCCTAAACTCCTACGAGCAGTACTTC; CDR3aa: CASSKARMKREPVPLNSYEQYF
v_gene: TRBV4-1; d_gene: TRBD1; j_gene: TRBJ1-3; abundance: .; CDR3nt: TGCGCCAGCAGCCTCGTCCCGGGACAGGGGCCGGGTGGAAACACCATATATTTT; CDR3aa: CASSLVPGQGPGGNTIYF